This TCR beta chain was documented in a study of blood T cell repertoires in COVID-19. TCRdb's table, derived via immunoSEQ multiplex PCR, lists solely in-frame clones and lacks some. The data contain around 150,000 clones, roughly 84% of them singletons. CDR1 MNHEY and CDR2 SMNVEV come from the germline V gene (reference sequence). The germline V and J ends were trimmed by 5 bases and 0 bases, with 15 bases remaining between them. The CDR3 consists of 16 residues. The clonotype originates from an older man with acute or convalescent COVID-19. The chain carries TRBV27 and TRBJ2-3; D is perhaps TRBD1 (5 bases). Sample: peripheral blood. The CDR3 sequence is CASSRQPFSSTDTQYF. The DNA of the CDR3 is TGTGCCAGCAGTCGACAGCCGTTTTCTAGCACAGATACGCAGTATTTT.